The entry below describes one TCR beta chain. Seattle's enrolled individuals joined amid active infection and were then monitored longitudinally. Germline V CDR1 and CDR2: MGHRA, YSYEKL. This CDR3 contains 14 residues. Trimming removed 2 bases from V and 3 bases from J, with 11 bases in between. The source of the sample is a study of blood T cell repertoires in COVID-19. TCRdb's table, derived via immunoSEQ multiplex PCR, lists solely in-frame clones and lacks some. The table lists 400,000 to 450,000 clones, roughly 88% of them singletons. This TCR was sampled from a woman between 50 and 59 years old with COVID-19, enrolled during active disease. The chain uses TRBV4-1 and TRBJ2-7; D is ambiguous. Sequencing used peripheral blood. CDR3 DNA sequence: TGCGCCAGCAGCCAAAGTGGGCCGAGCTACGAGCAGTACTTC. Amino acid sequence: CASSQSGPSYEQYF.